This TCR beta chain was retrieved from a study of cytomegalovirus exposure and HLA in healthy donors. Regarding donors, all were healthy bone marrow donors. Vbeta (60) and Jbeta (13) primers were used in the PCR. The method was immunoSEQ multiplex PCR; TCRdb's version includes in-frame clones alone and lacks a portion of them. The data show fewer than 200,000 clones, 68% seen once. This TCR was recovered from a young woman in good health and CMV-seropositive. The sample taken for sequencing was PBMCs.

CDR3 DNA: TGTGCCAGCAGCCTCGTGGGGGCAAATACCGGGGAGCTGTTTTTT. It specifies CASSLVGANTGELFF. The chain combines TRBV27 with TRBJ2-2, with a possible D match to TRBD1 (6 bases). This CDR3 is built from 15 residues. Germline loops: CDR1 MNHEY, CDR2 SMNVEV (reference sequence). Trimming removed 6 bases from V and 5 bases from J, with 16 bases in between.